What follows are 11 T cell receptor beta chains derived from one specimen sequenced in a study of CXCR3-negative and CXCR3-positive naive CD8 T cells. UMI-labeled 5' RACE TRB cDNA libraries were prepared from the cells. TCRdb re-called the 5' RACE reads and shows each CDR3 protein once, DNA omitted. The table lists 38,000 or so distinct CDR3 sequences. What was sequenced was naive CXCR3- CD8+ T cells from blood. The subset is: CD45RO-CCR7+CD27+CD95- naive CD8+ T cells lacking CXCR3 (TNR3-). All receptors come from a human donor in good health. Some clones in this sample may be carry-over from other donors' samples.

The CDR3 loop reads CASSLAAAQETQYF. V usage is TRBV7-8 and J usage is TRBJ2-5. Germline V gene sequence: CDR1 SGHVS, CDR2 FQNEAQ. The length of the CDR3 is 14 residues.

CDR3 protein: CASSGPEGAREKLFF. The rearrangement joins TRBV2 to TRBJ1-4; TCRdb's D call of TRBD1 is untestable without DNA. This CDR3 spans 15 amino acids. Germline assignment: CDR1 SNHLY and CDR2 FYNNEI.

The rearrangement links TRBV5-6 to TRBJ1-3. CDR1 is SGHDT, CDR2 YYEEEE, per germline. There are 15 residues in the CDR3. CDR3 sequence reads: CASSLVRLSGNTIYF.

V and J are TRBV20-1 and TRBJ2-7; TCRdb designates TRBD1, a call that cannot be tested without DNA. Germline lookup yields CDR1 DFQATT and CDR2 SNEGSKA (reference sequence). This CDR3 contains 15 residues. CDR3 in amino acids: CSARDLGGGPYEQYF.

The chain combines TRBV29-1 with TRBJ2-7; the D call of TRBD1 rests on TCRdb alone, since no DNA is present to check it. CDR1 is SQVTM, CDR2 ANQGSEA, per germline. The CDR3 sequence is 13 residues long. CDR3 loop: CSVRTGSNYEQYF.

The chain uses TRBV12-3 or TRBV12-4 and TRBJ2-5; TCRdb names TRBD2, which stays unverified in the absence of DNA. CDR3 size: 15 residues. CDR3: CASSLWDRPEETQYF.

This chain uses TRBV20-1 with TRBJ2-5. Germline CDR1 reads DFQATT; CDR2 reads SNEGSKA (reference sequence). CDR3 size: 13 residues. The CDR3 here is CSARERIQETQYF.

The V and J genes are TRBV5-1 and TRBJ2-2; TCRdb returns TRBD1, unconfirmable since there is no DNA. Germline CDR1 SGHRS, CDR2 YFSETQ. The CDR3 runs 18 residues. This CDR3 is CASSPGRALIGFAGELFF.

This chain links TRBV4-3 with TRBJ2-7; there is no DNA to check the TCRdb D call of TRBD1. Germline CDR1 reads LGHNA; CDR2 reads YSLEER. CDR3 size: 16 residues. CDR3 region: CASSQKAGALSYEQYF.

This chain links TRBV28 with TRBJ2-7. CDR3 size: 13 residues. Per the germline V gene, CDR1 is MDHEN and CDR2 is SYDVKM. Here the CDR3 reads CASSSYYSYEQYF. Full variable domain (outside the CDR3, taken from reference TRBV28 and TRBJ2-7): DVKVTQSSRYLVKRTGEKVFLECVQDMDHENMFWYRQDPGLGLRLIYFSYDVKMKEKGDIPEGYSVSREKKERFSLILESASTNQTSMYLCASSSYYSYEQYFGPGTRLTVT.

The genes are TRBV7-9 and TRBJ2-7; the TCRdb call, TRBD2, lacks DNA for checking. This CDR3 contains 15 residues. Germline CDR1 SEHNR, CDR2 FQNEAQ (reference sequence). CDR3 sequence: CASSTTAGGPGEQYF.